Each of the 10 T cell receptor beta chains below was sequenced from the same sample in a study of blood T cells in healthy people across ages. It was with a sample-barcoded 5' primer and a J-beta primer mix that a second PCR of about 7 to 12 cycles was run. TCRdb reprocessed the 5' RACE reads with MiXCR, giving one entry per CDR3 protein. This table holds 1.5 million to 2 million distinct CDR3 sequences, approximately 28% found once. The sequenced material came from blood. These receptors were obtained from a woman aged 25-40 years in good health.

This clonotype was detected ten times or more. The chain has TRBV7-2 and TRBJ2-3, with D possibly called TRBD1 or TRBD2 (5 bases each). In germline, CDR1 is SGHTA, CDR2 FQGNSA. The CDR3 length is 13 residues. The germline V and J ends were trimmed by 4 bases and 6 bases, with 11 bases remaining between them. CDR3 nucleotide sequence: TGTGCCAGCAGCTCCGGGGCTCGGGATACGCAGTATTTT. Translation gives CASSSGARDTQYF.

The chain employs TRBV5-1 and TRBJ2-1; 10 bases align to TRBD2. Unmatched junction bases numbered 5, after V lost 4 bases and J lost 4 bases. The germline V gene has CDR1 SGHRS and CDR2 YFSETQ. The CDR3 contains 15 residues. Here the CDR3 reads CASSALAGDYNEQFF. The DNA for the CDR3 is TGCGCCAGCAGCGCTCTAGCGGGGGATTACAATGAGCAGTTCTTC.

Notes on this clonotype: Sequence at one end of the junction differs from germline and may be a read error. This sequence joins TRBV18 and TRBJ2-1, with D possibly matching TRBD1 (6 bases). Germline V lookup: CDR1 KGHSH, CDR2 LQKENI. The CDR3 runs 16 residues. CDR3 sequence (DNA): TGTGTCAGCTCACCCTGGGACACAAGCTCCTACAATGAGCAGTTCTTC. This sequence encodes CVSSPWDTSSYNEQFF.

The chain links TRBV20-1 to TRBJ2-3, with 8 bases aligning to TRBD1. The CDR3 runs 12 residues. The V and J ends lost 7 bases and 4 bases, in that order; junction bases with no gene match: 4. CDR1 and CDR2 (germline): DFQATT, SNEGSKA (reference sequence). DNA for the CDR3: TGCAGTGTAAACAGGGGGGCAGATACGCAGTATTTT. Translating it yields CSVNRGADTQYF.

Of note for this clonotype: Its ends do not fully match the called genes, so a read error is possible. This chain links TRBV7-6 with TRBJ2-1; TRBD2 matches 8 bases. The CDR3 is 14 amino acids. Germline V gene sequence: CDR1 SGHVS, CDR2 FNYEAQ. CDR3 loop: CVSSSNSGVNEQFF. The CDR3 DNA reads TGTGTCAGCAGCTCCAATAGCGGGGTCAATGAGCAGTTCTTC.

The chain carries TRBV5-1 and TRBJ2-1, with D unresolved. The germline V gene encodes CDR1 SGHRS and CDR2 YFSETQ. Trimming stripped 0 bases from V and 8 bases from J, with 6 bases between. This CDR3 is 12 amino acids long. The DNA for the CDR3 is TGCGCCAGCAGCTTGGTTAACCATGAGCAGTTCTTC. This sequence encodes CASSLVNHEQFF.

This clonotype was seen a few times. The chain carries TRBV3-1 and TRBJ2-3; D remains ambiguous. V lost 2 bases and J lost 1, with 7 bases in between. This CDR3 spans 14 amino acids. Germline CDR1 is LGHDT and CDR2 is YNNKEL (reference sequence). The CDR3 reads CASSQLSRTDTQYF. CDR3 coding DNA: TGTGCCAGCAGCCAACTATCTCGCACAGATACGCAGTATTTT.

This clonotype was observed at least ten times. The rearrangement joins TRBV7-6 to TRBJ2-4; a possible D gene is TRBD2 (6 bases). V shed 4 bases and J shed 6 bases, with 19 bases lying between them. The CDR3 consists of 16 residues. CDR1 and CDR2 from the germline V gene are SGHVS and FNYEAQ. The CDR3 bases are TGTGCCAGCAGCTCTGGTGCGCGAGAAGCGGGAAACATTCAGTACTTC. Its translation is CASSSGAREAGNIQYF. The variable domain in full, completed from reference TRBV7-6 and TRBJ2-4, reads GAGVSQSPRYKVTKRGQDVALRCDPISGHVSLYWYRQALGQGPEFLTYFNYEAQQDKSGLPNDRFSAERPEGSISTLTIQRTEQRDSAMYRCASSSGAREAGNIQYFGAGTRLSVL.

A few counts support this clonotype. V usage is TRBV4-1 and J usage is TRBJ2-1, with 12 bases aligning to TRBD2. Germline V lookup: CDR1 MGHRA, CDR2 YSYEKL. The CDR3 extends over 16 amino acids. Trimming removed 3 bases from V and 12 bases from J; junction bases left unmatched: 12. The CDR3 here is CASSQAGTSGSQGQFF. The DNA of the CDR3 is TGCGCCAGCAGCCAGGCCGGGACTAGCGGGTCTCAAGGGCAGTTCTTC.

The rearrangement joins TRBV4-1 to TRBJ2-5; D unresolved. Germline CDR1 is MGHRA and CDR2 is YSYEKL. V dropped 0 bases and J dropped 5 bases, with 10 bases sitting between them. This CDR3 is 14 amino acids long. CDR3: CASSQDVNRETQYF. The DNA for the CDR3 is TGCGCCAGCAGCCAAGATGTAAACCGGGAGACCCAGTACTTC.